The 19 T cell receptor beta chains below were found in one sample sequenced in a study of T cell responses to AZD1222 COVID-19 vaccine. Sequenced by immunoSEQ multiplex PCR; TCRdb stores in-frame clones only, minus some. The top ten clones hold about 3.1% of a sample with fewer than 120,000 clones, approximately 94% of them seen once. Specimen: peripheral blood, collected 28 days after the second AZD1222 dose. These receptors came from an adult who received the AZD1222 COVID-19 vaccine.

Written as DNA, the CDR3 is TGTGCCAGCTCACTCCGAGTCGGGGTTGAGCAGTTCTTC. It is translated as CASSLRVGVEQFF. The chain has TRBV18 and TRBJ2-1; possible D gene TRBD2, 5 bases. V was shortened by 4 bases and J by 9 bases, with 13 bases between the two germline ends. The CDR3 has 13 amino acids. The germline V gene encodes CDR1 KGHSH and CDR2 LQKENI.

The chain links TRBV2 to TRBJ2-5, with TRBD2 matching over 12 bases. The CDR3 is 16 amino acids. V shed 6 bases, J shed 4 bases, and the junction held 9 bases outside the gene matches. Germline V CDR1 and CDR2: SNHLY, FYNNEI. The CDR3 loop reads CASRWTSGTLRETQYF. The CDR3 DNA is TGTGCCAGCAGGTGGACTAGCGGGACGTTACGAGAGACCCAGTACTTC.

This chain joins TRBV29-1 and TRBJ1-2, with 7 bases identical to TRBD1. The CDR3 has 17 residues. Unmatched junction bases numbered 22, after V lost 5 bases and J lost 7 bases. Germline loops: CDR1 SQVTM, CDR2 ANQGSEA. CDR3: CSVRTGQRISGKGGYTF. The CDR3 nucleotides are TGCAGCGTTAGAACGGGACAGAGGATTTCGGGGAAGGGTGGCTACACCTTC.

The V gene is TRBV14, the J gene TRBJ2-1; 9 bases fit TRBD2. The CDR3 runs to 16 residues. V trimming: 4 bases; J trimming: 9 bases; junction bases outside the gene matches: 13. Germline assignment: CDR1 SGHDN and CDR2 FVKESK. CDR3 loop: CASSLWTSAVGGEQFF. The CDR3, as DNA: TGTGCCAGCAGCCTTTGGACTAGCGCGGTCGGGGGTGAGCAGTTCTTC.

The CDR3 nucleotides are TGCGCCAGCAGCTTGGTGGGTATAGCGGGGACCTATCTCTCCTACAATGAGCAGTTCTTC. Translated: CASSLVGIAGTYLSYNEQFF. The J gene is TRBJ2-1, the V gene TRBV5-1; 8 bases are shared with TRBD2. Per germline, CDR1 SGHRS and CDR2 YFSETQ. The CDR3 has 20 residues. J was trimmed by 0 bases and V by 0 bases; bases with no gene match: 14.

The gene calls are TRBV25-1 and TRBJ2-2; D gene ambiguous. The germline V gene has CDR1 MGHDK and CDR2 SYGVNS. The CDR3 runs 13 residues. V dropped 6 bases and J dropped 4 bases, with 9 bases sitting between them. This CDR3 is CASRVGVTGELFF. The CDR3 bases are TGTGCCAGCAGAGTCGGAGTCACCGGGGAGCTGTTTTTT. The full variable domain, completed using reference TRBV25-1 and TRBJ2-2, is EADIYQTPRYLVIGTGKKITLECSQTMGHDKMYWYQQDPGMELHLIHYSYGVNSTEKGDLSSESTVSRIRTEHFPLTLESARPSHTSQYLCASRVGVTGELFFGEGSRLTVL.

The V call is TRBV11-2, the J call TRBJ1-2; tentatively, D is TRBD1 (6 bases). Germline V gene lookup returns CDR1 SGHAT and CDR2 FQNNGV. V dropped 5 bases and J dropped 2 bases, with 9 bases sitting between them. This CDR3 region has 13 residues. The CDR3 is CASSTGQNYGYTF. CDR3 nucleotide sequence: TGTGCCAGCAGCACCGGACAGAACTATGGCTACACCTTC.

This chain uses TRBV7-6 with TRBJ2-3; the D gene is possibly TRBD2 (6 bases). The germline V gene encodes CDR1 SGHVS and CDR2 FNYEAQ. This CDR3 region has 15 residues. With 1 base removed from V and 2 bases from J, the gap between germline ends came to 10 bases. As DNA, the CDR3 is TGTGCCAGCAGCTTAGATGGCGGGACCACAGATACGCAGTATTTT. Protein: CASSLDGGTTDTQYF.

The genes are TRBV6-5 and TRBJ2-5; no definite D call. CDR3 length: 12 amino acids. Germline V gene data show CDR1 as MNHEY and CDR2 as SVGAGI. Trimming stripped 8 bases from V and 4 bases from J, with 11 bases between. CDR3 amino acids: CASLSDGETQYF. CDR3 DNA: TGTGCCAGCCTGAGTGATGGAGAGACCCAGTACTTC.

The chain is built from TRBV27 and TRBJ1-2; 9 nucleotides line up with TRBD1. CDR3 length: 16 amino acids. Germline values: CDR1 MNHEY, CDR2 SMNVEV (reference sequence). V shed 2 bases, J shed 4 bases, and the junction held 8 bases outside the gene matches. The CDR3 DNA sequence: TGTGCCAGCAGTTTACGAACAGGGGGCTCTGGCTATGGCTACACCTTC. Translated, it gives CASSLRTGGSGYGYTF.

The chain recombines TRBV6-5 with TRBJ1-1; D not certain. The CDR3 contains 16 residues. Germline CDR1 and CDR2: MNHEY and SVGAGI. Trimming cost V 0 bases and J 0 bases, with 11 bases left between them. The CDR3 protein is CASSYSSRRLNTEAFF. As DNA, the CDR3 is TGTGCCAGCAGTTACTCCTCGAGGAGACTGAACACTGAAGCTTTCTTT.

The chain has TRBV7-6 and TRBJ2-3; a weak D match, TRBD2 (6 bases). The CDR3 totals 16 residues. Germline CDR1 SGHVS, CDR2 FNYEAQ. The germline V and J ends were trimmed by 1 base and 0 bases, with 11 bases remaining between them. As DNA, the CDR3 is TGTGCCAGCAGCTTAGACCGGGAGACTAGCACAGATACGCAGTATTTT. It translates to CASSLDRETSTDTQYF.

The V call is TRBV4-1, the J call TRBJ2-2; 7 positions agree with TRBD1. After removal of 7 bases from V and 5 bases from J, the junction contained 4 bases not matched to a gene. The CDR3 contains 13 residues. The V gene's germline CDR1 is MGHRA and CDR2 YSYEKL. The CDR3 is CASTQGQTGELFF. CDR3 coding DNA: TGCGCCAGCACCCAGGGACAGACCGGGGAGCTGTTTTTT.

The chain has TRBV10-2 and TRBJ1-1; D unresolved. Trimming shortened V by 6 bases and J by 1 base, and 6 bases separated the two germline ends. CDR1 and CDR2 from the germline V gene are WSHSY and SAAADI. The CDR3 loop spans 12 amino acids. As DNA, the CDR3 is TGCGCCAGCAGGGTAACGAACACTGAAGCTTTCTTT. Protein: CASRVTNTEAFF.

V is TRBV27 and J is TRBJ2-7; TRBD2 matches 10 bases. This CDR3 is 19 amino acids long. Germline CDR1 and CDR2: MNHEY and SMNVEV (reference sequence). J lost 3 bases, V lost 2 bases, and 16 bases had no gene match. The CDR3 DNA is TGTGCCAGCAGTTTACCAGGGTCTTCGGGGGGACTAGCGTACTACGAGCAGTACTTC. It translates to CASSLPGSSGGLAYYEQYF.

This sequence joins TRBV7-2 and TRBJ2-4; D gene uncertain. V lost 8 bases to trimming and J lost 0 bases, with 8 bases between them. CDR3 size: 13 residues. Germline values: CDR1 SGHTA, CDR2 FQGNSA. This CDR3 is CASLALAKNIQYF. CDR3 in DNA: TGTGCCAGCCTGGCACTAGCCAAAAACATTCAGTACTTC.

The chain has TRBV15 and TRBJ2-3, with D maybe TRBD2 (5 bases). Germline V lookup: CDR1 LNHNV, CDR2 YYDKDF (reference sequence). This CDR3 has 16 amino acids. V was shortened by 3 bases and J by 2 bases, with 15 bases between the two germline ends. The CDR3 DNA reads TGTGCCACCAGCAGGAGGGTGAGCGGCGACACAGATACGCAGTATTTT. Translating it yields CATSRRVSGDTDTQYF.

The chain links TRBV3-1 (or the pseudogene TRBV3-2) to TRBJ2-2; perhaps TRBD1 as D (6 bases). The CDR3 sequence is 14 residues long. Germline V lookup: CDR1 LGHDT, CDR2 YNNKEL (reference sequence). Trimming pared 5 bases from V and 3 bases from J, leaving 10 bases between. The DNA of the CDR3 is TGTGCCAGCAGCTCCAGGGGCGACACCGGGGAGCTGTTTTTT. Its translation is CASSSRGDTGELFF.

J is TRBJ1-1 and V is TRBV7-6; possible D gene TRBD1, 5 bases. From germline, CDR1 is SGHVS and CDR2 FNYEAQ. The V gene lost 2 bases and the J gene lost 1 base, with 8 bases spanning the gap. This CDR3 comprises 14 residues. CDR3 sequence: CASSLSGTNTEAFF. DNA of the CDR3: TGTGCCAGCAGCTTATCTGGGACGAACACTGAAGCTTTCTTT.